The clone carrying this TCR beta chain was seen a few times. The antigen is undetermined. The record originates from a study of response to subunit inactivated influenza vaccine. Germline CDR1 WNHNN, CDR2 SYGVQD (reference sequence). The length of the CDR3 is 13 residues. Losses at the gene ends were 1 base for V and 5 bases for J; bases not matched to a gene: 2. General study findings and limits: Authors proposed each seasonal influenza vaccination draws in few new T cells.

TCRdb analysed the RT-PCR reads with MiXCR anew, one entry per CDR3 protein. This table has more than 450,000 distinct CDR3 sequences, roughly 12% appearing once. This receptor was taken from a man aged 45 to 65 who received an inactivated influenza vaccine. V gene TRBV10-1 combines with J gene TRBJ2-7, with TRBD1 matching 7 bases. This sample comprised PBMCs from blood, obtained on the day of vaccination. Written as DNA, the CDR3 is TGCGCCAGCAGTGAGTGGCAGGGGGACGAGCAGTACTTC. Amino acids: CASSEWQGDEQYF.